What follows is one T cell receptor beta chain and its context. The same CDR3 is also encoded by other DNA sequences in this sample. Original handling: Amplification with reference gene primers provided the estimates of nucleated cell counts. Generated by immunoSEQ multiplex PCR, the TCRdb table keeps only in-frame clones and is missing some. The DNA was the basis for D and trimming; V, J and clone size are from that table. The repertoire consists of approximately 280,000 clones, with around 85% occurring once and the leading ten covering roughly 6.3%. Participant ages covered about 18 to 95 years across 25 or so US areas. This record belongs to a study of blood T cell repertoires in COVID-19. After removal of 4 bases from V and 0 bases from J, the junction contained 3 bases not matched to a gene. This CDR3 has 14 residues. In germline, CDR1 is MNHEY, CDR2 SMNVEV (reference sequence).

Material: PBMCs or T cells enriched from blood (not recorded which). The clonotype comes from a woman aged 40-49 years who had recovered from COVID-19. The genes are TRBV27 and TRBJ2-7, with 7 positions matching TRBD1. The CDR3 protein is CASSSTGSSYEQYF. In DNA, the CDR3 is TGTGCCAGCAGTTCGACAGGGAGCTCCTACGAGCAGTACTTC.